A selection of T cell receptor beta chains follows, all from one sample in a study of T cells in localized non-small cell lung cancer. Some clones are missing from TCRdb's copy, which holds only in-frame ones; the method was immunoSEQ multiplex PCR. The sample lists roughly 35,000 clones, 93% occurring once. Sample: peripheral blood, taken before any cancer treatment. The receptor set was obtained from a female donor over 55 with stage I lung adenocarcinoma. CDR3s include the opening cysteine and the closing phenylalanine or tryptophan. D genes are given only for firm matches.

v_call d_call cdr3_aa
TRBV4-2 TRBD1 CASSPAGDRAYGYTF
TRBV28 TRBD1 CASSGQEKAEAFF
TRBV7-2 . CASSPFRQEQFF
TRBV4-2 TRBD1 CASSPDGQGVYGYTF
TRBV11-2 . CASSQGTYLSNTGELFF
TRBV6-1 . CASSDVGKDQPQHF
TRBV6-6 TRBD1 CASSYSQGDNQPQHF
TRBV19 . CASSFLGGTDTQYF
TRBV11-1 . CASSTRRNTEAFF
TRBV9 TRBD1 CASSTSPQGEAEAFF
TRBV29-1 TRBD1 CSVPGQGADYGYTF
TRBV7-3 TRBD2 CASSLILAGAGELFF
TRBV7-2 . CASSLGGRVGLFF
TRBV5-1 TRBD1 CASSTDNRGNSPLHF
TRBV29-1 TRBD1 CSVEERQGWETGELFF
TRBV28 . CASSILPAPYEQYF
TRBV7-2 . CASSFSLYNEQFF
TRBV5-8 . CASSSRGRNSGNTIYF
TRBV28 TRBD1 CASSSPHRGYSQETQYF
TRBV2 . CASNFGGANTGELFF
TRBV19 TRBD1 CASSTGQPNTGELFF
TRBV6-5 TRBD1 CASSYAQGAETQYF
TRBV2 . CASSAQGDPPQHF
TRBV11-2 . CASSFPGIDTQYF
TRBV2 TRBD1 CASSATGPLRSPLHF
TRBV4-3 . CASSQSEGRSLRNTIYF
TRBV11-2 TRBD2 CASSIGEGLAGPGNEQFF
TRBV7-3 . CASSPTGTSYEQYF